This entry lists 8 T cell receptor beta chains sequenced from one sample in a study of radiotherapy plus CTLA-4 blockade in lung cancer. The assay was immunoSEQ multiplex PCR, and TCRdb's table has in-frame clones only and misses some. The repertoire holds some 34,000 clones, with approximately 72% as singletons. Source: peripheral blood, taken from a patient treated with radiotherapy plus ipilimumab. The source is a human donor with non-small cell lung cancer who had stable disease on radiotherapy plus ipilimumab.

This clone has only a few counts. The chain is built from TRBV6-5 and TRBJ2-7, with D maybe TRBD2 (5 bases). V was pared by 3 bases and J by 2 bases, with 8 bases between. The CDR3 runs to 13 residues. The germline gives CDR1 MNHEY, CDR2 SVGAGI. CDR3: CASSYRETYEQYF. The CDR3 DNA is TGTGCCAGCAGTTATAGGGAGACCTACGAGCAGTACTTC.

This clone was recorded once. The chain couples TRBV5-6 to TRBJ2-6; no firm D call. Per germline, CDR1 SGHDT and CDR2 YYEEEE. This CDR3 has 16 amino acids. V was cut by 4 bases and J by 0 bases, with 11 bases left in between. In nucleotides, the CDR3 is TGTGCCAGCAGCCCCCTTAGTAGCTCTGGGGCCAACGTCCTGACTTTC. Residues: CASSPLSSSGANVLTF.

The chain has TRBV12-5 and TRBJ1-1; D perhaps matches TRBD1 (6 bases). CDR1 LGHNT and CDR2 FRNRAP come from the germline V gene. The CDR3 is 16 residues long. The V end lost 4 bases, the J end lost 0 bases, and 15 bases lay between the germline ends. The CDR3 spells CASGSTDRSMNTEAFF. CDR3 sequence (DNA): TGTGCTAGTGGTTCGACGGACAGATCCATGAACACTGAAGCTTTCTTT.

This clone was seen more than once but under ten times. This rearrangement joins TRBV15 to TRBJ1-1, with D hard to call. This CDR3 region has 14 residues. Trimming left V 0 bases short and J 1 base short, with 6 bases between. Germline CDR1 LNHNV, CDR2 YYDKDF (reference sequence). The CDR3 sequence is CATSRDWANTEAFF. DNA of the CDR3: TGTGCCACCAGCAGAGATTGGGCGAACACTGAAGCTTTCTTT.

V is TRBV7-6 and J is TRBJ2-2; 8 bases are shared with TRBD1. CDR1 and CDR2 from the germline V gene are SGHVS and FNYEAQ. The CDR3 totals 17 residues. With V trimmed by 1 base and J by 6 bases, 10 bases remained unmatched. In DNA, the CDR3 is TGTGCCAGCAGCTTAGACTCGGACAGGGTAGTTGCCGGGGAGCTGTTTTTT. It is translated as CASSLDSDRVVAGELFF.

The chain links TRBV2 to TRBJ1-4; TRBD1 agrees at 9 bases. This CDR3 contains 15 residues. J lost 5 bases, V lost 7 bases, and 8 bases had no gene match. In germline, CDR1 is SNHLY, CDR2 FYNNEI. CDR3 residues: CASNYRGPDNEKLFF. Written as DNA, the CDR3 is TGTGCCAGCAACTACAGGGGGCCTGACAATGAAAAACTGTTTTTT.

The chain carries TRBV29-1 and TRBJ2-1, with D tentatively TRBD1 (5 bases). Germline V gives CDR1 SQVTM, CDR2 ANQGSEA. With 1 base removed from V and 7 bases from J, the gap between germline ends came to 14 bases. This CDR3 has 14 residues. This chain's CDR3 is CSVEGGRGANEQFF. In nucleotides, the CDR3 is TGCAGCGTTGAAGGGGGTCGTGGGGCTAATGAGCAGTTCTTC.

The V gene is TRBV7-9, the J gene TRBJ2-1; possible D gene TRBD1, 6 bases. Germline CDR1 reads SEHNR; CDR2 reads FQNEAQ (reference sequence). The V and J ends lost 1 base and 4 bases respectively, with 11 bases between them. There are 15 residues in the CDR3. The DNA for the CDR3 is TGTGCCAGCAGCTTAGTCACAGGGATATACAATGAGCAGTTCTTC. Amino acids: CASSLVTGIYNEQFF.